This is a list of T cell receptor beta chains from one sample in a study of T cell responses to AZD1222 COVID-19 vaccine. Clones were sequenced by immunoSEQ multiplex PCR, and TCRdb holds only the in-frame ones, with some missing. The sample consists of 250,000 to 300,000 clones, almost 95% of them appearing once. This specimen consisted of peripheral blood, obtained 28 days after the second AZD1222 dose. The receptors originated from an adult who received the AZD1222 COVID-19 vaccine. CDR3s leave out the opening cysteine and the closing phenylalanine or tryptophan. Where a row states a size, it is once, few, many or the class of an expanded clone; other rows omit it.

CDR3 protein: ASSSGLGQF; J gene: TRBJ2-1; V gene: TRBV6-5; clone size: .
CDR3 protein: ASSEDGPKTQY; J gene: TRBJ2-5; V gene: TRBV2; clone size: .
CDR3 protein: ASGLAYEQF; J gene: TRBJ2-1; V gene: TRBV2; clone size: .
CDR3 protein: ASSLGTGNQPQH; J gene: TRBJ1-5; V gene: TRBV11-2; clone size: .
CDR3 protein: ASSEYHRGINTEAF; J gene: TRBJ1-1; V gene: TRBV25-1; clone size: .
CDR3 protein: ASSVEGVTDTQY; J gene: TRBJ2-3; V gene: TRBV9; clone size: once
CDR3 protein: ASSESGIRDEKLF; J gene: TRBJ1-4; V gene: TRBV25-1; clone size: .
CDR3 protein: ASSYSGLAGIYNEQF; J gene: TRBJ2-1; V gene: TRBV6-2/TRBV6-3; clone size: .
CDR3 protein: ASSVGISGIGTETQY; J gene: TRBJ2-5; V gene: TRBV9; clone size: .
CDR3 protein: ASSSSAHIYEQY; J gene: TRBJ2-7; V gene: TRBV2; clone size: .
CDR3 protein: ASSPRRGNTEAF; J gene: TRBJ1-1; V gene: TRBV18; clone size: .
CDR3 protein: ASKGGANTGELF; J gene: TRBJ2-2; V gene: TRBV5-1; clone size: .
CDR3 protein: ASSFPVGLAGGSYNEQF; J gene: TRBJ2-1; V gene: TRBV11-2; clone size: .
CDR3 protein: ASSGTGFQPQH; J gene: TRBJ1-5; V gene: TRBV19; clone size: .
CDR3 protein: AISPSGTGELF; J gene: TRBJ2-2; V gene: TRBV10-3; clone size: .
CDR3 protein: ASSYGLGYT; J gene: TRBJ1-2; V gene: TRBV27; clone size: .
CDR3 protein: ASSPRTRTDEQF; J gene: TRBJ2-1; V gene: TRBV11-2; clone size: .
CDR3 protein: ASSEQGRQPQH; J gene: TRBJ1-5; V gene: TRBV7-9; clone size: .
CDR3 protein: ASSQEWASGSYNEQF; J gene: TRBJ2-1; V gene: TRBV4-3; clone size: .
CDR3 protein: ASSLVRSEQY; J gene: TRBJ2-7; V gene: TRBV13; clone size: .
CDR3 protein: ASSLGTDYEQY; J gene: TRBJ2-7; V gene: TRBV11-2; clone size: .
CDR3 protein: ASRFTGAGGYT; J gene: TRBJ1-2; V gene: TRBV28; clone size: .
CDR3 protein: ASSALVADTQY; J gene: TRBJ2-3; V gene: TRBV9; clone size: .
CDR3 protein: ASSPDRGLNTEAF; J gene: TRBJ1-1; V gene: TRBV5-1; clone size: .
CDR3 protein: ASSFETAASTGELF; J gene: TRBJ2-2; V gene: TRBV27; clone size: .
CDR3 protein: ASSFGTSTDTQY; J gene: TRBJ2-3; V gene: TRBV28; clone size: .
CDR3 protein: ASSLQGARGYT; J gene: TRBJ1-2; V gene: TRBV2; clone size: .
CDR3 protein: ASSLGGGETQY; J gene: TRBJ2-5; V gene: TRBV5-1; clone size: .
CDR3 protein: ASSPRASSVDETQY; J gene: TRBJ2-5; V gene: TRBV18; clone size: .
CDR3 protein: ASSPSQGANTYGYT; J gene: TRBJ1-2; V gene: TRBV27; clone size: .
CDR3 protein: ASSLAVGSSYEQY; J gene: TRBJ2-7; V gene: TRBV11-1; clone size: .
CDR3 protein: ASSQYSGAGGYT; J gene: TRBJ1-2; V gene: TRBV3-1/TRBV3-2; clone size: .
CDR3 protein: ASSGSQGRTDTQY; J gene: TRBJ2-3; V gene: TRBV7-9; clone size: .
CDR3 protein: ASLRQGATGELF; J gene: TRBJ2-2; V gene: TRBV6-5; clone size: .
CDR3 protein: ASSDGGRANEQY; J gene: TRBJ2-7; V gene: TRBV6-1; clone size: .
CDR3 protein: ASSPSYEQY; J gene: TRBJ2-7; V gene: TRBV7-9; clone size: .
CDR3 protein: ASSLEAGSTEAF; J gene: TRBJ1-1; V gene: TRBV11-2; clone size: once
CDR3 protein: ASSVPTSGAASYEQY; J gene: TRBJ2-7; V gene: TRBV10-2; clone size: .
CDR3 protein: ASSDRYGYT; J gene: TRBJ1-2; V gene: TRBV12-3/TRBV12-4; clone size: few
CDR3 protein: SASGGETQY; J gene: TRBJ2-5; V gene: TRBV20-1; clone size: .
CDR3 protein: ASSSGLAGEARGLEQY; J gene: TRBJ2-7; V gene: TRBV5-1; clone size: .
CDR3 protein: ASSQDKFSSSYNEQF; J gene: TRBJ2-1; V gene: TRBV4-2; clone size: .
CDR3 protein: AISEETVNSPLH; J gene: TRBJ1-6; V gene: TRBV10-3; clone size: once
CDR3 protein: ASSQERNQAF; J gene: TRBJ1-1; V gene: TRBV4-1; clone size: .
CDR3 protein: ASSLPGTVPT; J gene: TRBJ1-2; V gene: TRBV6-2/TRBV6-3; clone size: .
CDR3 protein: ASSPWGNEQF; J gene: TRBJ2-1; V gene: TRBV28; clone size: .
CDR3 protein: ASSISRTTYNEQF; J gene: TRBJ2-1; V gene: TRBV19; clone size: .
CDR3 protein: ASSTRPVGEQY; J gene: TRBJ2-7; V gene: TRBV7-9; clone size: few
CDR3 protein: ASSVQVANVLT; J gene: TRBJ2-6; V gene: TRBV5-4; clone size: .